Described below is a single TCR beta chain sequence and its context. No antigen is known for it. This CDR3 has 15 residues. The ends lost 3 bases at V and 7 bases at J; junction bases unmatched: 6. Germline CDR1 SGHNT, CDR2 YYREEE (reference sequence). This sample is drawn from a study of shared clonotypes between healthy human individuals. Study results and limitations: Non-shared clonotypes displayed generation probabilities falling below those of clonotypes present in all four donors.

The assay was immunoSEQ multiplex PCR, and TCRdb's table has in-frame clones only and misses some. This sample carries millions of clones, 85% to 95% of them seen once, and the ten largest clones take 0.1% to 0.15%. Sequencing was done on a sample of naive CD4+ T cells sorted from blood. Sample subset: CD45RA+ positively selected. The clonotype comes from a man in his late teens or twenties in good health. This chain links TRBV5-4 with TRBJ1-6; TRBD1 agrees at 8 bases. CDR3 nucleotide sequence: TGTGCCAGCAGCTCGCCGGACAGGGACAATTCACCCCTCCACTTT. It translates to CASSSPDRDNSPLHF.